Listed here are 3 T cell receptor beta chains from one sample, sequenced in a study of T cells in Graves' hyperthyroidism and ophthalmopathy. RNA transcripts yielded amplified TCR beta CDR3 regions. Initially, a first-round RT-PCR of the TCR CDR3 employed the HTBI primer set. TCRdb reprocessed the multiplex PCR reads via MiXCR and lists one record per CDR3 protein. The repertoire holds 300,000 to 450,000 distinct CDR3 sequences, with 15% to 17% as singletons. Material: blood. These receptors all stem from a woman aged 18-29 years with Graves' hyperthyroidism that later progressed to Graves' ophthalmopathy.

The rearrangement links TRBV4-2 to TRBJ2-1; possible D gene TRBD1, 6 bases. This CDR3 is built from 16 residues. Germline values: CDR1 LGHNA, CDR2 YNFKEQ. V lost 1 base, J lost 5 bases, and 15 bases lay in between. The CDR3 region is CASSQVSTGMDNEQFF. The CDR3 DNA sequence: TGTGCCAGCAGCCAAGTTTCGACAGGAATGGACAATGAGCAGTTCTTC.

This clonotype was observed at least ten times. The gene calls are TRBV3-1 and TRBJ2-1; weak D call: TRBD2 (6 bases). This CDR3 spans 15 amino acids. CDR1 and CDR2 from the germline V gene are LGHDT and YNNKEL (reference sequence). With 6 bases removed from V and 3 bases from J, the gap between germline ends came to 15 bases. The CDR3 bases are TGTGCCAGCAGACCCGGGAGAGGGGTCTACAATGAGCAGTTCTTC. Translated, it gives CASRPGRGVYNEQFF.

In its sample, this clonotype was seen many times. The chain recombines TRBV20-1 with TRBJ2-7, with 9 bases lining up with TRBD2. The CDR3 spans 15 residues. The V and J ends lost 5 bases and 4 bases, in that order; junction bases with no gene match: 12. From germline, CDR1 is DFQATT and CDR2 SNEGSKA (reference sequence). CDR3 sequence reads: CSAAGVAGDPYEQYF. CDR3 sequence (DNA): TGCAGTGCTGCCGGGGTAGCGGGAGATCCGTACGAGCAGTACTTC.